This T cell receptor beta chain was found in a study of blood T cell repertoires in COVID-19. Study summary: T cells, B-cell-depleted T cells, or PBMCs supplied cDNA or gDNA.

The germline V gene encodes CDR1 SNHLY and CDR2 FYNNEI. With V trimmed by 7 bases and J by 8 bases, 13 bases remained unmatched. This CDR3 is built from 15 residues. The method was immunoSEQ multiplex PCR; TCRdb's version includes in-frame clones alone and lacks a portion of them. The sample lists around 280,000 clones, approximately 80% occurring once. This sequence originates from a woman aged 50 to 65 with active or convalescent COVID-19. The chain uses TRBV2 and TRBJ2-1; 8 bases are a match to TRBD1. The specimen sequenced was peripheral blood. The CDR3, as DNA: TGTGCCAGCACTCGGCGACCCCAGGGGGCGGATGAGCAGTTCTTC. Translated: CASTRRPQGADEQFF.